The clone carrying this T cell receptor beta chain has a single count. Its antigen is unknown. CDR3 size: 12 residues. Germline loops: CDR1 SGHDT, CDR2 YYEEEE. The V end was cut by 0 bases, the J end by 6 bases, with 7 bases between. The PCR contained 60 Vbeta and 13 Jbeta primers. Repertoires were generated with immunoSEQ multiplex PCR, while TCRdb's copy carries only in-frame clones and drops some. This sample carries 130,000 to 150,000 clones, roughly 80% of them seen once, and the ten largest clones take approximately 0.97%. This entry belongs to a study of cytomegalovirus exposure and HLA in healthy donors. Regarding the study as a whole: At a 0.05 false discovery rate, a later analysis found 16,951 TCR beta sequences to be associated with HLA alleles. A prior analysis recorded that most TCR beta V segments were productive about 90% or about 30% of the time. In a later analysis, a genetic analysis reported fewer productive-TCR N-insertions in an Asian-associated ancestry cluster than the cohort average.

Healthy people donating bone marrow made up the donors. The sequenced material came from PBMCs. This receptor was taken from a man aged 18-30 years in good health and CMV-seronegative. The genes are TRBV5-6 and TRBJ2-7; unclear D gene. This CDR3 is CASSLAAGEQYF. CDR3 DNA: TGTGCCAGCAGCTTGGCCGCCGGCGAGCAGTACTTC.